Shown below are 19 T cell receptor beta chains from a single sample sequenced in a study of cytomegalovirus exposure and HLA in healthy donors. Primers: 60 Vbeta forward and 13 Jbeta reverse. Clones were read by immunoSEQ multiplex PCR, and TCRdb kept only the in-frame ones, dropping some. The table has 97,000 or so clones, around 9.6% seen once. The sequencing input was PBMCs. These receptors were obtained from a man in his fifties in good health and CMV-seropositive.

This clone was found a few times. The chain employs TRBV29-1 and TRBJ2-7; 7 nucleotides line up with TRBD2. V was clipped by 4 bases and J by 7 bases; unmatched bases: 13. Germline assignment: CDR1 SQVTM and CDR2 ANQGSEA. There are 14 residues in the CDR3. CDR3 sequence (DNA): TGCAGCGTTGGTGTTGGGGGAGGGCCGGGGGAGCAGTACTTC. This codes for CSVGVGGGPGEQYF.

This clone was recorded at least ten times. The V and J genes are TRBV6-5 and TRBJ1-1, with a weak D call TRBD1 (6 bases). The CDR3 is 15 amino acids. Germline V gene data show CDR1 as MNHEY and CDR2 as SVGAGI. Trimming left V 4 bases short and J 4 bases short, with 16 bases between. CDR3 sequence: CASSWTVQGSTEAFF. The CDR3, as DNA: TGTGCCAGCAGTTGGACCGTACAGGGTAGCACTGAAGCTTTCTTT.

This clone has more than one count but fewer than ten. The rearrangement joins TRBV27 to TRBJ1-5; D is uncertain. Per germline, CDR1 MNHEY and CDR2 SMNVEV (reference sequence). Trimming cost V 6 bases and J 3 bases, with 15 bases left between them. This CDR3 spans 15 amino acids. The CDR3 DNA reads TGTGCCAGCAGCCCTCAAAGTAGCTTCAATCAGCCCCAGCATTTT. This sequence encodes CASSPQSSFNQPQHF.

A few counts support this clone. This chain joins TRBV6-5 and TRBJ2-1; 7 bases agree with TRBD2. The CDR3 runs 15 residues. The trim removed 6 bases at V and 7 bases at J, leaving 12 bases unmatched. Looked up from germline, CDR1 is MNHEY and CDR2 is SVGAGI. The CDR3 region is CASSFWAGDSNEQFF. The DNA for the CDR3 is TGTGCCAGCAGCTTCTGGGCGGGAGATTCGAATGAGCAGTTCTTC.

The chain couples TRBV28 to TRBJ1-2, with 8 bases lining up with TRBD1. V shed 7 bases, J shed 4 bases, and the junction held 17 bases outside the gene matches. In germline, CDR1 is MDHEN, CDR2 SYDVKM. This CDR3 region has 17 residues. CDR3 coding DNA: TGTGCCAGCACCCAAGTCCAGGGGCAGGGGGCGGGCTATGGCTACACCTTC. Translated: CASTQVQGQGAGYGYTF.

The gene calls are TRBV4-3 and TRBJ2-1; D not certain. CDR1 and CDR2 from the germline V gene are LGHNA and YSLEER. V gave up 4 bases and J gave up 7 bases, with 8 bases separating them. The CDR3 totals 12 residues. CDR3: CASSRGLNEQFF. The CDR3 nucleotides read TGCGCCAGCAGCCGAGGCCTTAATGAGCAGTTCTTC.

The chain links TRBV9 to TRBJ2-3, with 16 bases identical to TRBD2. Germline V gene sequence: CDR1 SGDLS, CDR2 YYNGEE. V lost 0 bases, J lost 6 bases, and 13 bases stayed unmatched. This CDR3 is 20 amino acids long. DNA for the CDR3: TGTGCCAGCAGCGTAGCCACCGGGACTAGCGGGAGGGGGAAGTCGGATACGCAGTATTTT. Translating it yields CASSVATGTSGRGKSDTQYF.

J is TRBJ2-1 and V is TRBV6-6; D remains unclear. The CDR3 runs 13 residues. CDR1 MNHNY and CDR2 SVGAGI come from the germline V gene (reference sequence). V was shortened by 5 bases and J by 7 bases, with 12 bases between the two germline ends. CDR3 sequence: CASSPQTQNEQFF. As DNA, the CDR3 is TGTGCCAGCAGTCCGCAGACTCAGAATGAGCAGTTCTTC.

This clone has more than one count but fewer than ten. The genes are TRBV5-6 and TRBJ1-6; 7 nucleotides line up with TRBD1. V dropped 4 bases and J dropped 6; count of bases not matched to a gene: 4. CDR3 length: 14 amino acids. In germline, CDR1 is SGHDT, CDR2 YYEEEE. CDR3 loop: CASSRGTANSPLHF. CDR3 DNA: TGTGCCAGCAGCCGAGGGACAGCTAATTCACCCCTCCACTTT.

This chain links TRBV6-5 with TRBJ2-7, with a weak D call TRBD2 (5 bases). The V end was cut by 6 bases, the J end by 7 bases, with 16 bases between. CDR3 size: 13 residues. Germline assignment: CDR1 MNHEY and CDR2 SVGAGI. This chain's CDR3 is CASRTDSAGEQYF. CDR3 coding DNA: TGTGCCAGCAGGACGGACTCGGCAGGTGAGCAGTACTTC.

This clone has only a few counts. The CDR3 loop reads CASSLMASVAGGPHEQYF. The CDR3 region has the DNA TGTGCCAGCAGCTTAATGGCATCTGTAGCGGGAGGGCCCCACGAGCAGTACTTC. This rearrangement joins TRBV7-6 to TRBJ2-7; TRBD2 aligns across 11 bases. V gave up 2 bases and J gave up 5 bases; unmatched junction bases: 14. The V gene's germline CDR1 is SGHVS and CDR2 FNYEAQ. This CDR3 comprises 18 residues. The whole variable domain, remainder taken from reference TRBV7-6 and TRBJ2-7, is GAGVSQSPRYKVTKRGQDVALRCDPISGHVSLYWYRQALGQGPEFLTYFNYEAQQDKSGLPNDRFSAERPEGSISTLTIQRTEQRDSAMYRCASSLMASVAGGPHEQYFGPGTRLTVT.

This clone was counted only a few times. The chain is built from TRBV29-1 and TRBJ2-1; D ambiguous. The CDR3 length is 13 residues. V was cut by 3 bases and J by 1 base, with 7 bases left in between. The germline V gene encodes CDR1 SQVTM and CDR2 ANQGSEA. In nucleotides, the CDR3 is TGCAGCGTTGACGCTGAGTCCTACAATGAGCAGTTCTTC. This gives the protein CSVDAESYNEQFF.

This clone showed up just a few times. This CDR3 reads CASSRPGTEAFF. The CDR3 DNA follows: TGTGCCAGCAGTCGTCCAGGAACTGAAGCTTTCTTT. The chain uses TRBV2 and TRBJ1-1; D not resolved. There are 12 residues in the CDR3. Trimming removed 5 bases at V and 5 bases at J, with 9 bases between. Germline V gene lookup returns CDR1 SNHLY and CDR2 FYNNEI.

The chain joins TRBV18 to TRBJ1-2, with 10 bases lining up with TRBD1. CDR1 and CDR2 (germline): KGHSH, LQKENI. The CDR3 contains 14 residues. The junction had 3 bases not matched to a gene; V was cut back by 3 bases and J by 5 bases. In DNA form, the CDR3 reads TGTGCCAGCTCACCGACAGGGGGCTCATATGGCTACACCTTC. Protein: CASSPTGGSYGYTF. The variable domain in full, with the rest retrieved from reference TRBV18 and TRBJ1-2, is NAGVMQNPRHLVRRRGQEARLRCSPMKGHSHVYWYRQLPEEGLKFMVYLQKENIIDESGMPKERFSAEFPKEGPSILRIQQVVRGDSAAYFCASSPTGGSYGYTFGSGTRLTVV.

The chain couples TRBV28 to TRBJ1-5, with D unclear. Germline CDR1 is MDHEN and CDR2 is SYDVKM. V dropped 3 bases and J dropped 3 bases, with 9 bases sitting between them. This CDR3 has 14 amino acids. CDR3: CASSFAGLNQPQHF. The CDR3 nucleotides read TGTGCCAGCAGTTTCGCAGGTCTCAATCAGCCCCAGCATTTT.

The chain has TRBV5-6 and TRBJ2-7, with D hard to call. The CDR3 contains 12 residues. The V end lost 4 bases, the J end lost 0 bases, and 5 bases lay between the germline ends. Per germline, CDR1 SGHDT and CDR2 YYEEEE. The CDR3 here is CASSLSSYEQYF. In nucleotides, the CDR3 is TGTGCCAGCAGCCTTAGCTCCTACGAGCAGTACTTC. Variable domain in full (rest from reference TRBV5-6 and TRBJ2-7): DAGVTQSPTHLIKTRGQQVTLRCSPKSGHDTVSWYQQALGQGPQFIFQYYEEEERQRGNFPDRFSGHQFPNYSSELNVNALLLGDSALYLCASSLSSYEQYFGPGTRLTVT.

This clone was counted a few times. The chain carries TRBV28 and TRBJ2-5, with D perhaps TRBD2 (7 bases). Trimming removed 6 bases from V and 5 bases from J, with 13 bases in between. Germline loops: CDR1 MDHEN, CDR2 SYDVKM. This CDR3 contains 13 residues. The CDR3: CASSSGGWETQYF. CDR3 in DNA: TGTGCCAGCAGCTCGGGGGGCTGGGAGACCCAGTACTTC.

CDR3 DNA: TGTGCCAGCAGCTCACAGGGCAACACTGAAGCTTTCTTT. This encodes CASSSQGNTEAFF. This chain uses TRBV7-3 with TRBJ1-1; D is perhaps TRBD1 (6 bases). Trimming left V 4 bases short and J 2 bases short, with 8 bases between. Germline loops: CDR1 SGHTA, CDR2 FQGTGA. The CDR3 is made up of 13 amino acids.

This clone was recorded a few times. The CDR3 nucleotides read TGTGCCAGCAGCTCCCAGTTAGCCGATACGCAGTATTTT. Its protein is CASSSQLADTQYF. The genes are TRBV7-3 and TRBJ2-3; D call uncertain. The germline gives CDR1 SGHTA, CDR2 FQGTGA. The CDR3 extends over 13 amino acids. V was shortened by 4 bases and J by 6 bases, with 11 bases between the two germline ends.